Listed here is a single T cell receptor (beta chain). The target antigen is unknown. The donors formed part of the approximately 120-subject validation cohort, distinct from the approximately 640-subject first cohort. The data were taken from a study of cytomegalovirus exposure and HLA in healthy donors. Study-wide results and caveats: Rarity marked most TCR sequences, yet some public TCRs occurred in many donors. Later, an analysis found that TCR clusters from the first cohort tended to co-occur in the approximately 130 validation repertoires. Among TCR beta chains, those listed as cytomegalovirus-associated numbered about 160.

V lost 0 bases to trimming and J lost 4 bases; unmatched junction nucleotides: 4. The germline CDR1 and CDR2 sequences are LGHNA and YSLEER. The CDR3 loop spans 16 amino acids. TCRdb's table, derived via immunoSEQ multiplex PCR, lists solely in-frame clones and lacks some. The sample lists 85,000 to 130,000 clones; about 85% were seen once. The chain employs TRBV4-3 and TRBJ2-3, with 10 bases aligning to TRBD2. The sequence was obtained from a woman under 30 in good health and CMV-seropositive. The sequencing sample was made of PBMCs. The CDR3 DNA is TGCGCCAGCAGCCAAGAAAGCGGGGGGGCCGCAGATACGCAGTATTTT. Translating gives CASSQESGGAADTQYF.